The sequence of this TCR beta chain was determined in a study of cytomegalovirus exposure and HLA in healthy donors. Broader study findings: Clusters of TCRs from the first cohort tended to co-occur in the 100 to 150 validation repertoires (as a later analysis found). In vitro assays verified that a few CMV-associated chains recognized CMV antigens specifically. High sensitivity and specificity were reportedly achieved when the classifier diagnosed cytomegalovirus status.

As for this clone: No antigen is known for it.

This CDR3 region has 13 residues. The V and J ends lost 4 bases and 6 bases, in that order; junction bases with no gene match: 1. Germline CDR1 and CDR2: MDHEN and SYDVKM. Sequenced by immunoSEQ multiplex PCR; TCRdb stores in-frame clones only, minus some. The profile shows 160,000 or so clones, roughly 86% of them singletons. The chain combines TRBV28 with TRBJ2-2, with 8 bases lining up with TRBD1. Sequenced input: PBMCs. The sequence came from a man between 18 and 29 years old in good health and CMV-seropositive. The CDR3: CASSSGQAGELFF. DNA for the CDR3: TGTGCCAGCAGTTCGGGACAGGCCGGGGAGCTGTTTTTT.